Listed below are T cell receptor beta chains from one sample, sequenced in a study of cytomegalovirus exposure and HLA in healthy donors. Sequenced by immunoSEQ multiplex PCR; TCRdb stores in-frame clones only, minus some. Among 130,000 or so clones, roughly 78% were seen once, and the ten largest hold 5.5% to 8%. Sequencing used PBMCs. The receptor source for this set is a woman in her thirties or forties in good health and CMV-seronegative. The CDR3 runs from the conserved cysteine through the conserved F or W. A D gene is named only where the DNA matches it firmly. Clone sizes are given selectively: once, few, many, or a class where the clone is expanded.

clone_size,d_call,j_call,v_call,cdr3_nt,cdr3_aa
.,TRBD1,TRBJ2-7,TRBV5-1,TGCGCCAGCAGCTTGGTAGGCAGGGGGCTAGACGAGCAGTACTTC,CASSLVGRGLDEQYF
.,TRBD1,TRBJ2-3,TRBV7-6,TGTGCCAGCAGCCCCTCTCCAGGGGGCACCACAGATACGCAGTATTTT,CASSPSPGGTTDTQYF
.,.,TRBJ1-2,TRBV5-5,TGTGCCAGCAGCTTAGCCAGCGAGCGAAATGGCTACACCTTC,CASSLASERNGYTF
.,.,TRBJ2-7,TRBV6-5,TGTGCCAGCAGTGATATAATGTCCGGCTACGAGCAGTACTTC,CASSDIMSGYEQYF
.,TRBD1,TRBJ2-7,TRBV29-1,TGCAGCGCCGGGACAGGAACCTACGAGCAGTACTTC,CSAGTGTYEQYF
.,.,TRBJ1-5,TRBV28,TGTGCCAGCAGCTACGGTGGTCAGCCCCAGCATTTT,CASSYGGQPQHF
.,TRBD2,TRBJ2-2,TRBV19,TGTGCCAGTAGTCCGGTAGCGGGTTCCGGGGAGCTGTTTTTT,CASSPVAGSGELFF
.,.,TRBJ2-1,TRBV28,TGTGCCAGCAGTTTTAAGCCTACAGGGTTCGATGAGCAGTTCTTC,CASSFKPTGFDEQFF
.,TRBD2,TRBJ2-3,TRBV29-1,TGCAGCGTCCTCAGCGGGAGGGCCCCAGATACGCAGTATTTT,CSVLSGRAPDTQYF
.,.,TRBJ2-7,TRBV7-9,TGTGCCAGCAGCTCGACCGGGAGCGGAGAGTACGAGCAGTACTTC,CASSSTGSGEYEQYF
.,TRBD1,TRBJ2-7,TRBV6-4,TGTGCCAGCAGTGTACTTCCACTGGACAGGGTGGGCTACGAGCAGTACTTC,CASSVLPLDRVGYEQYF
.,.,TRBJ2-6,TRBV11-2,TGTGCCAGCAGCTTAGCGGGTCACTCTGGGGCCAACGGCCTGACTTTC,CASSLAGHSGANGLTF
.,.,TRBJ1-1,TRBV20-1,TGCAGTGCTAGGTTAAACACTGAAGCTTTCTTT,CSARLNTEAFF
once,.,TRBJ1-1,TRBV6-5,TGTGCCAGCAGTTACTCAACAGGGTCCACTGAAGCTTTCTTT,CASSYSTGSTEAFF
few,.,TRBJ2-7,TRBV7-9,TGTGCCAGCAGCTGGGACATCAGCTACGAGCAGTACTTC,CASSWDISYEQYF
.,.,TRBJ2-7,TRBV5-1,TGCGCCAACAGCTTGGTTGTGGTGCCGCCGCCGGGGAGCTCCTACGAGCAGTACTTC,CANSLVVVPPPGSSYEQYF
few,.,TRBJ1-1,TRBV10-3,TGTGCCATCGCTGGGGAGGGGAGAGGCTACGGAGCTTTCTTT,CAIAGEGRGYGAFF
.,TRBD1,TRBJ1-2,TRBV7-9,TGTGCCAGCAGCTTAGTAGGGACAGGGGGCAATGGCTACACCTTC,CASSLVGTGGNGYTF
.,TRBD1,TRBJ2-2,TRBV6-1,TGTGCCACCTCGGACAGGGTGAACACCGGGGAGCTGTTTTTT,CATSDRVNTGELFF
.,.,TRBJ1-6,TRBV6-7,TGTGCCAGCAGTTACCCAGATTCACCCCTCCACTTT,CASSYPDSPLHF
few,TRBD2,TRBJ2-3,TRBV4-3,TGCGCCAGCAGCCAAGATTTACTAGCGGTTAGCACAGATACGCAGTATTTT,CASSQDLLAVSTDTQYF
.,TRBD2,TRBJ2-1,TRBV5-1,TGCGCCAGCAGCGTGGGACTAGCGGATTACAATGAGCAGTTCTTC,CASSVGLADYNEQFF
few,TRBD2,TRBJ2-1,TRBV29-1,TGCAGCGTTGCCGGACTAGCGGACAATGAGCAGTTCTTC,CSVAGLADNEQFF
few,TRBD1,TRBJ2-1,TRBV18,TGTGCCAGCCAGGGGGTTAGCTCCTACAATGAGCAGTTCTTC,CASQGVSSYNEQFF
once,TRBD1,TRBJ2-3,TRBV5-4,TGTGCCAGCAGCTACGACAGGGGTAGCACAGATACGCAGTATTTT,CASSYDRGSTDTQYF
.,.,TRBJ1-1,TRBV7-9,TGTGCCAGCAGCTCCGCGACACCCATGAACACTGAAGCTTTCTTT,CASSSATPMNTEAFF
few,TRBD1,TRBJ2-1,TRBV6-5,TGTGCCAGCAGCCAAGGGACAGGGAGGGAGTTCTTC,CASSQGTGREFF
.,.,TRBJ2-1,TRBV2,TGTGCCAGCAGACAGGAGTACAATGAGCAGTTCTTC,CASRQEYNEQFF
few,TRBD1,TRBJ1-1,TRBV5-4,TGTGCCAGCAGCTTGGGAGGGACAGGGGTGAACACTGAAGCTTTCTTT,CASSLGGTGVNTEAFF
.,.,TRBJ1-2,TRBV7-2,TGTGCCAGCAGCTTACGCCGGGGGGGGAACTATGGCTACACCTTC,CASSLRRGGNYGYTF
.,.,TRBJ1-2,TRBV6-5,TGTGCCAGCAGCCCAGGTTCTAACTATGGCTACACCTTC,CASSPGSNYGYTF
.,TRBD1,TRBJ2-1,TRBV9,TGTGCCAGCAGCTCCCCCCGACAGGGCCGATTCAATGAGCAGTTCTTC,CASSSPRQGRFNEQFF
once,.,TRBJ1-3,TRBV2,TGTGCCAGCCGCTTTCTTACAGGGCCTGGAAACACCATATATTTT,CASRFLTGPGNTIYF
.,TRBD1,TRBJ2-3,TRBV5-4,TGTGCCAGCAGCTTGGATTGGACAGGTAGCACAGATACGCAGTATTTT,CASSLDWTGSTDTQYF
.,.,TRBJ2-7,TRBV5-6,TGTGCCAGCAGCACCATCTCCGGAGCTTCCTACGAGCAGTACTTC,CASSTISGASYEQYF
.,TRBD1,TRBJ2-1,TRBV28,TGTGCCAGCAGCTCCACAGGGGAGTCGTACAATGAGCAGTTCTTC,CASSSTGESYNEQFF
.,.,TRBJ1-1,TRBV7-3,TGTGCCAGCAGCTTATCGGGAGGCACTGAAGCTTTCTTT,CASSLSGGTEAFF
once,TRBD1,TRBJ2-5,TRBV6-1,TGTGCCATGGGGGACAGGGTCCAAGAGACCCAGTACTTC,CAMGDRVQETQYF
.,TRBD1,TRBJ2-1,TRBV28,TGTGGCTATGGGACAGGGGGTTACAATGAGCAGTTCTTC,CGYGTGGYNEQFF
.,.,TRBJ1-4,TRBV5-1,TGCGCCAGCAGCTTAGGAGGTGAACTAGATGAAAAACTGTTTTTT,CASSLGGELDEKLFF